These T cell receptor beta chains were read from a single sample in a study of response to subunit inactivated influenza vaccine. TCRdb analysed the RT-PCR reads with MiXCR anew, one entry per CDR3 protein. The sample has under 500,000 distinct CDR3 sequences; around 9.9% are singletons. The sequencing here drew on PBMCs from blood, taken about 40 days after vaccination. These receptors were collected from a man aged 50 or older who received an inactivated influenza vaccine. Both conserved end residues are part of each CDR3. The D gene is left open where the match is weak. Clone size is stated in some rows and not others, as once, few, many or a class when expanded.

clone size	V gene	J gene	D gene	CDR3 protein	CDR3 DNA
NA	TRBV4-3	TRBJ1-1	NA	CASSQDGRSEAFF	TGCGCCAGCAGCCAAGACGGTCGGAGTGAAGCTTTCTTT
NA	TRBV10-3	TRBJ2-7	TRBD1	CAISAGGQGYEQYF	TGTGCCATCAGTGCGGGGGGACAGGGGTACGAGCAGTACTTC
many	TRBV20-1	TRBJ2-3	TRBD1	CSARDLRDSESTDTQYF	TGCAGTGCTAGAGATTTAAGGGACAGTGAGTCCACAGATACGCAGTATTTT
NA	TRBV27	TRBJ1-4	NA	CASSLNRRYEKLFF	TGTGCCAGCAGTCTGAATAGGCGGTATGAAAAACTGTTTTTT
many	TRBV20-1	TRBJ1-1	NA	CSARGQNTEAFF	TGCAGTGCTAGAGGCCAGAACACTGAAGCTTTCTTT
NA	TRBV5-5	TRBJ2-5	NA	CASSRTPQGGETQYF	TGTGCCAGCAGCCGCACCCCCCAAGGAGGGGAGACCCAGTACTTC
NA	TRBV3-1	TRBJ2-5	TRBD2	CASSQTLAGLGSRLQETQYF	TGTGCCAGCAGCCAAACTCTAGCGGGGCTGGGGTCGCGCCTCCAGGAGACCCAGTACTTC
NA	TRBV2	TRBJ2-7	TRBD2	CAGTVAGVNNEQYF	TGTGCCGGAACCGTAGCGGGAGTAAACAACGAGCAGTACTTC
few	TRBV9	TRBJ2-1	TRBD1	CASSVDRGLQFF	TGTGCCAGCAGCGTGGACAGGGGGCTGCAGTTCTTC
NA	TRBV7-8	TRBJ2-7	NA	CASSLEVRYEQYF	TGTGCCAGCAGCTTAGAAGTCCGATACGAGCAGTACTTC
many	TRBV12-3/TRBV12-4	TRBJ1-3	TRBD1	CASNQQGAGNTIYF	TGTGCCAGCAACCAACAGGGGGCTGGAAACACCATATATTTT
few	TRBV12-3/TRBV12-4	TRBJ2-2	TRBD1	CASSLGVRQGSTGELFF	TGTGCCAGCAGTTTAGGGGTTCGACAGGGGTCCACCGGGGAGCTGTTTTTT
NA	TRBV12-3/TRBV12-4	TRBJ1-5	NA	CASSTAWDSNQPQHF	TGTGCCAGCAGCACGGCATGGGACAGCAATCAGCCCCAGCATTTT
few	TRBV30	TRBJ2-1	NA	CAWSEDYEQFF	TGTGCCTGGAGCGAGGATTACGAGCAGTTCTTC
NA	TRBV18	TRBJ2-2	NA	CASSSTFGGELFF	TGTGCCAGCTCATCCACGTTTGGCGGGGAGCTGTTTTTT
few	TRBV4-3	TRBJ1-2	TRBD1	CASSQDWGTGGFGPNGYTF	TGCGCCAGCAGCCAAGATTGGGGGACAGGGGGATTCGGACCAAATGGCTACACCTTC
many	TRBV12-3/TRBV12-4	TRBJ2-1	NA	CASRSRDQSSYNEQFF	TGTGCCAGCAGATCCCGGGACCAGAGCTCCTACAATGAGCAGTTCTTC
once	TRBV3-1	TRBJ2-7	NA	CDSSRSGLTPYEQYF	TGTGACAGCAGCCGGTCGGGGCTTACCCCCTACGAGCAGTACTTC
many	TRBV7-2	TRBJ2-1	NA	CASSYNSYNEQFF	TGTGCCAGCAGCTACAACTCCTACAATGAGCAGTTCTTC
many	TRBV12-3/TRBV12-4	TRBJ2-2	NA	CASSPAGVTGELFF	TGTGCCAGCAGTCCCGCCGGGGTCACCGGGGAGCTGTTTTTT
few	TRBV6-2/TRBV6-3	TRBJ2-3	NA	CASSRRGITDTQYF	TGTGCCAGCAGCCGCCGGGGGATCACAGATACGCAGTATTTT
few	TRBV4-3	TRBJ2-2	NA	CASCFGGSGELFF	TGCGCCAGCTGCTTTGGCGGGTCCGGGGAGCTGTTTTTT
NA	TRBV14	TRBJ2-7	TRBD1	CASSRQGNPGGQYF	TGTGCCAGCAGCCGACAGGGTAATCCAGGTGGGCAGTACTTC
many	TRBV10-3	TRBJ2-3	TRBD1	CAISESSGRGLSTDTQYF	TGTGCCATCAGTGAGTCGTCTGGCAGGGGGCTGAGCACAGATACGCAGTATTTT
NA	TRBV14	TRBJ2-3	NA	CASSPWMLPSTDTQYF	TGTGCCAGCAGCCCGTGGATGCTGCCTAGCACAGATACGCAGTATTTT
few	TRBV5-1	TRBJ2-7	TRBD2	CASSSLAGGSYEQYF	TGCGCCAGCAGCTCACTAGCGGGGGGTTCCTACGAGCAGTACTTC
NA	TRBV2	TRBJ2-3	NA	CASSDTSYTQYF	TGTGCCAGCAGTGACACCTCCTATACGCAGTATTTT
NA	TRBV12-3/TRBV12-4	TRBJ2-1	TRBD2	CASRPPVAGEQFF	TGTGCCAGCAGGCCCCCTGTAGCGGGTGAGCAGTTCTTC
NA	TRBV11-2	TRBJ2-5	NA	CASSLEGPPATQYF	TGTGCCAGCAGCTTAGAGGGACCCCCGGCGACCCAGTACTTC
many	TRBV12-3/TRBV12-4	TRBJ2-5	TRBD1	CASRSGQASQETQYF	TGTGCCAGCAGGTCGGGACAGGCCTCACAAGAGACCCAGTACTTC
many	TRBV5-1	TRBJ2-5	TRBD1	CASSLQGRQETQYF	TGCGCCAGCAGCTTACAGGGGAGACAAGAGACCCAGTACTTC
few	TRBV2	TRBJ2-1	NA	CASSEVLRDPYNEQFF	TGTGCCAGCAGTGAAGTGTTGCGGGACCCTTACAATGAGCAGTTCTTC
many	TRBV20-1	TRBJ2-7	TRBD2	CSALADYEQYF	TGCAGTGCGCTAGCGGACTACGAGCAGTACTTC
NA	TRBV14	TRBJ2-1	TRBD2	CASSMGLARKHEQFF	TGTGCCAGCAGTATGGGACTAGCGAGAAAGCATGAGCAGTTCTTC
few	TRBV4-1	TRBJ2-7	NA	CASSQEGASAVGEQYF	TGCGCCAGCAGCCAAGAGGGGGCTAGCGCGGTCGGGGAGCAGTACTTC
many	TRBV5-1	TRBJ2-1	NA	CASSWTNSNEQFF	TGCGCCAGCAGCTGGACCAACAGTAATGAGCAGTTCTTC
NA	TRBV11-3	TRBJ2-1	NA	CASSLDLNGEQFF	TGTGCCAGCAGCTTAGACCTCAATGGTGAGCAGTTCTTC
few	TRBV4-1	TRBJ1-1	NA	CASSRREAMNTEAFF	TGCGCCAGCAGCCGCCGGGAAGCAATGAACACTGAAGCTTTCTTT
NA	TRBV11-2	TRBJ2-4	TRBD2	CASSLGGRWASGIQYF	TGTGCCAGCAGCTTAGGAGGTCGGTGGGCTAGCGGCATTCAGTACTTC
many	TRBV20-1	TRBJ1-1	NA	CSARTGTWNTEAFF	TGCAGTGCTAGGACCGGGACCTGGAACACTGAAGCTTTCTTT
NA	TRBV5-1	TRBJ2-1	TRBD2	CASSQRGLGLAGALSSYNEQFF	TGCGCCAGCAGCCAGCGGGGGCTTGGACTAGCGGGGGCCCTGAGCTCCTACAATGAGCAGTTCTTC